Here is one T cell receptor (beta chain) with its context. Its antigen is not identified. Sequencing was at deep level. Some clones are missing from TCRdb's copy, which holds only in-frame ones; the method was immunoSEQ multiplex PCR. Counted here are 600,000 to 700,000 clones, around three quarters occurring once; the ten biggest clones make up around 1.8%. The investigators split CD4+ cells into a CD45RA+ naive subset and a CD45RA-negative memory subset. The CDR3 loop spans 14 amino acids. Germline V CDR1 and CDR2: SQVTM, ANQGSEA. V gave up 4 bases and J gave up 5 bases; unmatched junction bases: 9. The data were obtained in a study of shared clonotypes between healthy human individuals. General study findings and limits: Naive CD4 clonotype sharing across several donors was about 5%.

This rearrangement joins TRBV29-1 to TRBJ2-5; 8 bases line up with TRBD2. The source of this sequence is a woman in her twenties or thirties in good health. Sequenced: memory CD4+ T cells sorted from blood. The subset here: CD45RA-negative fraction. CDR3 DNA sequence: TGCAGCGTTGTTGAGCGGGGGTTTGGGGAGACCCAGTACTTC. It encodes CSVVERGFGETQYF.